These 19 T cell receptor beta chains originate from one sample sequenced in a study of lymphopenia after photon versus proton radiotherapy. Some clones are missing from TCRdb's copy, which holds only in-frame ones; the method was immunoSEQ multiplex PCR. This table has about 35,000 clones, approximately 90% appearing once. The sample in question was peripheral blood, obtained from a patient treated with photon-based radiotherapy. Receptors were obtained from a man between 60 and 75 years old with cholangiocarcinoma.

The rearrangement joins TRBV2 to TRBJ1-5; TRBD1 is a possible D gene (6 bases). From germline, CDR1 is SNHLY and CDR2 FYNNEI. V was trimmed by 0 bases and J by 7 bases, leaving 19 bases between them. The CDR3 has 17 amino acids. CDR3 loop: CASSEALEEQGGQPQHF. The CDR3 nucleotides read TGTGCCAGCAGTGAAGCGCTTGAGGAACAGGGTGGACAGCCCCAGCATTTT.

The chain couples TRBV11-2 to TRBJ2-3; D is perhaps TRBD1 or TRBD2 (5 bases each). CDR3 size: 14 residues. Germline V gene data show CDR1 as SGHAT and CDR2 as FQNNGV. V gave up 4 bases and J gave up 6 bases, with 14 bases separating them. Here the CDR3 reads CASSSPGAVDTQYF. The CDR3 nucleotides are TGTGCCAGCAGCTCCCCCGGGGCTGTTGATACGCAGTATTTT.

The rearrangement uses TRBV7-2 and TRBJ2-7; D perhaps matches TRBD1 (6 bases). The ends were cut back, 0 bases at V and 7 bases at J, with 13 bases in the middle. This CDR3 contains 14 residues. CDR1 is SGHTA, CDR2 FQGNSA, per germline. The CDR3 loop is CASSLAQGRVEQYF. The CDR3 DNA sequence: TGTGCCAGCAGCTTAGCACAGGGACGGGTTGAGCAGTACTTC.

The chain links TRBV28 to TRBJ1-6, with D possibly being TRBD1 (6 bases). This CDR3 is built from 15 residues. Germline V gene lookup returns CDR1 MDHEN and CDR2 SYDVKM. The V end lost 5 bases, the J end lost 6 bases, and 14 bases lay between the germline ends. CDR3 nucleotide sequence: TGTGCCAGCAGTCCGACAGGCGGGATTAATTCACCCCTCCACTTT. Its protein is CASSPTGGINSPLHF.

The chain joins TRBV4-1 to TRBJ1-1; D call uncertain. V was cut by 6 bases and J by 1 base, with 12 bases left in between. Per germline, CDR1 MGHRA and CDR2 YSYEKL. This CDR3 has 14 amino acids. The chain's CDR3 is CASSHPAGNTEAFF. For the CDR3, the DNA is TGCGCCAGCAGTCATCCGGCCGGGAACACTGAAGCTTTCTTT.

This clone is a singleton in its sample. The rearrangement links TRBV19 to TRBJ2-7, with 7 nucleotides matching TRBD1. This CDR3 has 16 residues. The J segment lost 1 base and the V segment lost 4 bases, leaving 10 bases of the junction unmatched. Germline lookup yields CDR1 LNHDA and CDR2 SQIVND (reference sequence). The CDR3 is CASSKRQGPISYEQYF. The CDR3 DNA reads TGTGCCAGTAGTAAACGACAGGGTCCCATTTCCTACGAGCAGTACTTC. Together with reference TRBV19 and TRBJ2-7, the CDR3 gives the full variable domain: DGGITQSPKYLFRKEGQNVTLSCEQNLNHDAMYWYRQDPGQGLRLIYYSQIVNDFQKGDIAEGYSVSREKKESFPLTVTSAQKNPTAFYLCASSKRQGPISYEQYFGPGTRLTVT.

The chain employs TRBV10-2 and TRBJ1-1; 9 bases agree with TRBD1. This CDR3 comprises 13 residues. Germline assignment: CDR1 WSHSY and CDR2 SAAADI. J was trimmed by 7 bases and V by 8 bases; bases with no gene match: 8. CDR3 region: CASCRDRESEAFF. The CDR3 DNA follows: TGCGCCAGCTGCCGGGACAGGGAGAGTGAAGCTTTCTTT.

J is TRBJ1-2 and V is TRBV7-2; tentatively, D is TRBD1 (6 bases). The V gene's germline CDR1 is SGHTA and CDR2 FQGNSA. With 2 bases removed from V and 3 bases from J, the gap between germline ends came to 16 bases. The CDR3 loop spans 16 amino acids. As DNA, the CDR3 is TGTGCCAGCAGCTTAAATGGGCGGGGGGCGGACTATGGCTACACCTTC. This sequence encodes CASSLNGRGADYGYTF.

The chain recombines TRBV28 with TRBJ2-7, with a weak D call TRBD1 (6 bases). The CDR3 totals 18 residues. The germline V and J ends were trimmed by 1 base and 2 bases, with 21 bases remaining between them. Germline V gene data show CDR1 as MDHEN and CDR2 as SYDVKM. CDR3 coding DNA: TGTGCCAGCAGTTTATCCCCTTTTTTGGGGGCTATAGCCTACGAGCAGTACTTC. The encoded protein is CASSLSPFLGAIAYEQYF.

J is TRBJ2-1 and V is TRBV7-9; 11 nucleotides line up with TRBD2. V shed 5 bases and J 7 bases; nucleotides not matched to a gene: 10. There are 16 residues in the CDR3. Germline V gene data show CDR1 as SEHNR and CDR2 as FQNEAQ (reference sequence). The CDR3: CASSHSGTSGSNEQFF. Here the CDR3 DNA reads TGTGCCAGCAGCCATTCCGGGACTAGCGGTTCTAATGAGCAGTTCTTC.

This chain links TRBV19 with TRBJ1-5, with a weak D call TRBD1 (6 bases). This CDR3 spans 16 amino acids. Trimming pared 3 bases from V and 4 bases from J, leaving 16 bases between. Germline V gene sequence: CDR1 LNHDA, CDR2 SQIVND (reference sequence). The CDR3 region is CASSINVGGANQPQHF. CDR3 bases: TGTGCCAGTAGTATTAATGTCGGGGGGGCGAATCAGCCCCAGCATTTT.

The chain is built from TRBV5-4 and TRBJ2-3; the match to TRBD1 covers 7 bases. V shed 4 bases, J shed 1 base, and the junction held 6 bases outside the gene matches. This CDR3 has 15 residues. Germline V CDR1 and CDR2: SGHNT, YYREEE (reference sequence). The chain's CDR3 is CASSVKQGRTDTQYF. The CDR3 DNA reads TGTGCCAGCAGCGTAAAACAGGGGCGCACAGATACGCAGTATTTT.

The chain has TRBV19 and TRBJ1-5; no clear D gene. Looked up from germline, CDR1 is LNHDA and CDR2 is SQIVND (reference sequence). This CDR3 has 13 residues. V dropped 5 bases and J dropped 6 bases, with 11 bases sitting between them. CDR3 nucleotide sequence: TGTGCCAGTAGTTTTTCCTCTTCTCAGCCCCAGCATTTT. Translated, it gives CASSFSSSQPQHF.

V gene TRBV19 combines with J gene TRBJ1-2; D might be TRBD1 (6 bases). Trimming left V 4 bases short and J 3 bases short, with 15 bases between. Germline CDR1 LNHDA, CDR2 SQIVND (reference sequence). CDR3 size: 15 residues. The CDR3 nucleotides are TGTGCCAGTAGTACTGGGAGGGACAATCACTATGGCTACACCTTC. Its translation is CASSTGRDNHYGYTF.

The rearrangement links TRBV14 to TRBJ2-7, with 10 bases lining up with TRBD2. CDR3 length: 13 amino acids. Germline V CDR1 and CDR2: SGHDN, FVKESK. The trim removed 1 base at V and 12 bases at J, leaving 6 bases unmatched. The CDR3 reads CASSQVTSGNVYF. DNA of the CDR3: TGTGCCAGCAGCCAAGTAACTAGCGGGAACGTGTACTTC.

The CDR3: CSARDGVEQYF. The CDR3 region has the DNA TGCAGTGCTAGAGATGGGGTAGAGCAGTACTTC. The gene calls are TRBV20-1 and TRBJ2-7; D is undetermined. CDR1 and CDR2 from the germline V gene are DFQATT and SNEGSKA (reference sequence). CDR3 length: 11 residues. Trimming pared 0 bases from V and 7 bases from J, leaving 7 bases between.

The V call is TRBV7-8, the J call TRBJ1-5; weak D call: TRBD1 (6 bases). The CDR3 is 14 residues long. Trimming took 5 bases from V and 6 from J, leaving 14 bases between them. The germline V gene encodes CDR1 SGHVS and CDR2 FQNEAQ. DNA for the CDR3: TGTGCCAGCAGCCAAATTCGGACAGTTCAGCCCCAGCATTTT. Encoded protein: CASSQIRTVQPQHF.

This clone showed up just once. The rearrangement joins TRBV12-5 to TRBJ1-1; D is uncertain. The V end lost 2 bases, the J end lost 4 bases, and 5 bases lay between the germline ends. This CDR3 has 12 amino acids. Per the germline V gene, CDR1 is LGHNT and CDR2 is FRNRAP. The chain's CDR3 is CASGLLGTEAFF. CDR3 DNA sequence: TGTGCTAGTGGTTTGTTGGGCACTGAAGCTTTCTTT.

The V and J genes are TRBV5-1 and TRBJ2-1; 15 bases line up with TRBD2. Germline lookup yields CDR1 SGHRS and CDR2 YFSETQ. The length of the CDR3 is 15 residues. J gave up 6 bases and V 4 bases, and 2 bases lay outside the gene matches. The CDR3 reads CASSRGLAGGNEQFF. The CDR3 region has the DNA TGCGCCAGCAGCCGGGGACTAGCGGGAGGCAATGAGCAGTTCTTC.